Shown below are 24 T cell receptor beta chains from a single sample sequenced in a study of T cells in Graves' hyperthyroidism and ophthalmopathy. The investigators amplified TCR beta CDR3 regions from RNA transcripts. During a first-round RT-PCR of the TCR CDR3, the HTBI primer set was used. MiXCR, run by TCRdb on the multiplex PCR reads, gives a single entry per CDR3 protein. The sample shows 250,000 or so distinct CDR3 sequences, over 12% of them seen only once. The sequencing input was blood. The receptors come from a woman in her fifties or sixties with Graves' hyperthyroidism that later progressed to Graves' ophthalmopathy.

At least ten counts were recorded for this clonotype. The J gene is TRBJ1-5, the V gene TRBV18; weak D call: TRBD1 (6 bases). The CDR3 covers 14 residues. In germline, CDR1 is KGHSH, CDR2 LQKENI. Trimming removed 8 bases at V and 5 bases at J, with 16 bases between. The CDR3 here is CASQATRGDQPQHF. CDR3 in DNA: TGTGCCAGCCAGGCAACGAGGGGGGATCAGCCCCAGCATTTT.

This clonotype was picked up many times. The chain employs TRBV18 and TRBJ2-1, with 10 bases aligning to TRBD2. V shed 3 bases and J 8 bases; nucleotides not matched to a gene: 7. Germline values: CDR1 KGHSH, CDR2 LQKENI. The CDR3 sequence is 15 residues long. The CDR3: CASSPLAGVSYEQFF. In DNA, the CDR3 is TGTGCCAGCTCACCTCTAGCGGGAGTATCTTATGAGCAGTTCTTC. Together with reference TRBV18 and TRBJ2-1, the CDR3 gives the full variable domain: NAGVMQNPRHLVRRRGQEARLRCSPMKGHSHVYWYRQLPEEGLKFMVYLQKENIIDESGMPKERFSAEFPKEGPSILRIQQVVRGDSAAYFCASSPLAGVSYEQFFGPGTRLTVL.

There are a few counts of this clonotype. The CDR3, as DNA: TGTGCCAGCAGAACAGGGGGGCCCGGGGAGCTGTTTTTT. The encoded protein is CASRTGGPGELFF. The chain links TRBV12-3 or TRBV12-4 to TRBJ2-2; 8 bases align to TRBD1. This CDR3 spans 13 amino acids. With V trimmed by 6 bases and J by 6 bases, 3 bases remained unmatched.

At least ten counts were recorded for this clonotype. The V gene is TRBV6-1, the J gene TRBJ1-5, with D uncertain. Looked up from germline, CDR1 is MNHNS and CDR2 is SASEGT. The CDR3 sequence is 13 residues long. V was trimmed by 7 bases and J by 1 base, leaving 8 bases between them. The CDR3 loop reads CASTVQSNQPQHF. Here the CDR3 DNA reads TGTGCCAGCACCGTACAGAGCAATCAGCCCCAGCATTTT.

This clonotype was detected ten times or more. The CDR3 sequence: CASSQRSSIGELFF. The CDR3 region has the DNA TGTGCCAGCAGCCAACGGAGCAGTATCGGGGAGCTGTTTTTT. V and J are TRBV3-1 and TRBJ2-2; D not resolved. The V end lost 2 bases, the J end lost 7 bases, and 11 bases lay between the germline ends. Germline CDR1 reads LGHDT; CDR2 reads YNNKEL (reference sequence). The CDR3 spans 14 residues.

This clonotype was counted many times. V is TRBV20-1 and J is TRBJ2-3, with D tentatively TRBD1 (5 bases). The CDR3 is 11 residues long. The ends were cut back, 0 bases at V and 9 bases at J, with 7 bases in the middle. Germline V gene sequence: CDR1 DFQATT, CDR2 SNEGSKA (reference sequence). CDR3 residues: CSARDTGTQYF. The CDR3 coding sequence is TGCAGTGCTAGAGACACAGGAACGCAGTATTTT.

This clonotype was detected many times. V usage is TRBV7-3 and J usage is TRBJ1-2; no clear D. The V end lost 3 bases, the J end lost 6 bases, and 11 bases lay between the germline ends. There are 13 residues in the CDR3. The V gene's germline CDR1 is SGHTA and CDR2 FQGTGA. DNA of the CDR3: TGTGCCAGCAGCTTCTCTGGGATGGATGGCTACACCTTC. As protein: CASSFSGMDGYTF.

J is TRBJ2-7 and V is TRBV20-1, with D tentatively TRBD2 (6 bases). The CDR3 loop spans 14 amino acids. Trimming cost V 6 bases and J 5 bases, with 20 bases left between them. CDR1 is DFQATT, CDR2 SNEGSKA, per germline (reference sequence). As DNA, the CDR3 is TGCAGTGCCCCTCGGGGAGGCCCGAGGGACGAGCAGTACTTC. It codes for CSAPRGGPRDEQYF.

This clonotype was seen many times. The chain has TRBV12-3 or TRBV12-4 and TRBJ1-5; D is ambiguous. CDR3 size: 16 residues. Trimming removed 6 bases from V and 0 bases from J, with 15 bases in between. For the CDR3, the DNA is TGTGCCAGCAGCCCCGATAGATTGTATAGCAATCAGCCCCAGCATTTT. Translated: CASSPDRLYSNQPQHF.

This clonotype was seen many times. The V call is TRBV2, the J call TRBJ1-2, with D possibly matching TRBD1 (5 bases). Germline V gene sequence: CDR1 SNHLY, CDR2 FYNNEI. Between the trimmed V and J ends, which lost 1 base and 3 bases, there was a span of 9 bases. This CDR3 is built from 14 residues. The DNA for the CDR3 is TGTGCCAGCAGTGAAGGAAAGGGGTACTATGGCTACACCTTC. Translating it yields CASSEGKGYYGYTF.

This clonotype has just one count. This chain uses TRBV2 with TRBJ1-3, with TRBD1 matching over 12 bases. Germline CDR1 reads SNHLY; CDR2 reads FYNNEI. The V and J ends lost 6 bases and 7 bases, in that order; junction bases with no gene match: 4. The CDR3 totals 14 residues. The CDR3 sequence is CASRLGTGGNTIYF. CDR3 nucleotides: TGTGCCAGCAGACTCGGGACAGGGGGCAACACCATATATTTT.

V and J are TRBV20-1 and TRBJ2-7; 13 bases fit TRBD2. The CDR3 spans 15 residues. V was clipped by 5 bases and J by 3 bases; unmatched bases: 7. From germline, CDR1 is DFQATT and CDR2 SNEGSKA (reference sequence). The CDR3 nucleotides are TGCAGTGCTCCCCGGACTAGCGGGAGTGGCTACGAGCAGTACTTC. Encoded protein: CSAPRTSGSGYEQYF.

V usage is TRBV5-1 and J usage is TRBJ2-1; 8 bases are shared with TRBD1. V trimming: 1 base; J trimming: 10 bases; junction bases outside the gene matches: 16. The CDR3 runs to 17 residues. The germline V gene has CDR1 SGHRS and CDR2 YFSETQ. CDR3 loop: CASSLMGQGALGNEQFF. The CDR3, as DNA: TGCGCCAGCAGCTTGATGGGGCAGGGGGCCCTGGGCAACGAGCAGTTCTTC.

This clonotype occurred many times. The CDR3 DNA sequence: TGTGCCTGGAGTCAAGACGGCGCGAACACCGGGGAGCTGTTTTTT. Translation gives CAWSQDGANTGELFF. The chain links TRBV30 to TRBJ2-2; D gene uncertain. V was clipped by 2 bases and J by 0 bases, with 10 bases between them. Germline CDR1 reads GTSNPN; CDR2 reads SVGIG (reference sequence). CDR3 length: 15 amino acids.

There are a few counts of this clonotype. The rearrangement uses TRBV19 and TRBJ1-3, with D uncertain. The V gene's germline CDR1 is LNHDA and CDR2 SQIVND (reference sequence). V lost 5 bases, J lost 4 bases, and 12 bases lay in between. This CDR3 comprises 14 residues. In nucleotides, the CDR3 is TGTGCCAGTAGTCGCGGAGGGCCAGGAAACACCATATATTTT. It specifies CASSRGGPGNTIYF.

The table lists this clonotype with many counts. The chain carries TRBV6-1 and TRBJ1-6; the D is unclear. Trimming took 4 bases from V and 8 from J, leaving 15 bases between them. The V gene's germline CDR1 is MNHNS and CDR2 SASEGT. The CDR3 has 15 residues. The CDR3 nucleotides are TGTGCCAGCAGTGTAACGGGCGATTGGGATTCACCCCTCCACTTT. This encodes CASSVTGDWDSPLHF.

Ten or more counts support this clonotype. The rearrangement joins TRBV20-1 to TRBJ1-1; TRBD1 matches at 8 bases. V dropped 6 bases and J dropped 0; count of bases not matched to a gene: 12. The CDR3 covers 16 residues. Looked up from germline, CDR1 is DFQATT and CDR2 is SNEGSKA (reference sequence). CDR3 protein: CSAKDRALPMNTEAFF. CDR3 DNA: TGCAGTGCAAAGGACAGGGCGCTTCCCATGAACACTGAAGCTTTCTTT.

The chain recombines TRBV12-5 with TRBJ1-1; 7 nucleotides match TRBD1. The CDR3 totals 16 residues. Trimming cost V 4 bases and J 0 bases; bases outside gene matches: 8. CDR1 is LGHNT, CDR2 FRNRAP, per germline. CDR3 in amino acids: CASGSGMGQMNTEAFF. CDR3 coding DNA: TGTGCTAGTGGTTCGGGAATGGGACAGATGAACACTGAAGCTTTCTTT.

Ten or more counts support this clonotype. The CDR3 DNA reads as TGTGCCAGCACCCTCGGGGGCACCATGAACACTGAAGCTTTCTTT. Its translation: CASTLGGTMNTEAFF. V and J are TRBV18 and TRBJ1-1; weak D call: TRBD1 (6 bases). The length of the CDR3 is 15 residues. CDR1 KGHSH and CDR2 LQKENI come from the germline V gene. Trimming removed 8 bases at V and 0 bases at J, with 16 bases between.

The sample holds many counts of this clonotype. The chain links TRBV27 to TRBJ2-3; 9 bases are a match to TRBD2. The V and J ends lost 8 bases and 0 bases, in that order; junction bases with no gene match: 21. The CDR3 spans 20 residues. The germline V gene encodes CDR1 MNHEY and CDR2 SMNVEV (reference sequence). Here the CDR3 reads CASSLFGGLAGRSSTDTQYF. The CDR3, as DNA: TGTGCCAGCTCCTTATTTGGCGGGCTAGCGGGAAGATCTAGCACAGATACGCAGTATTTT.

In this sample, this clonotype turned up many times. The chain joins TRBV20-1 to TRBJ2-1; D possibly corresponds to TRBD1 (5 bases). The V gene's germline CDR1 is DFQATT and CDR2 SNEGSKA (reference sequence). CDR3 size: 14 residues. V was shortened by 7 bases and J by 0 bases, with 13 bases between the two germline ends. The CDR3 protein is CSVLRQSSYNEQFF. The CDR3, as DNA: TGCAGTGTCTTGAGACAGAGCTCCTACAATGAGCAGTTCTTC.

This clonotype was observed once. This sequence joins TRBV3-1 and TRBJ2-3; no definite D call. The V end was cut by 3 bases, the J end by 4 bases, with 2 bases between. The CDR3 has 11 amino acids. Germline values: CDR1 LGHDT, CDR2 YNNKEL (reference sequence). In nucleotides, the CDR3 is TGTGCCAGCAGCCATTCAGATACGCAGTATTTT. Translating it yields CASSHSDTQYF.

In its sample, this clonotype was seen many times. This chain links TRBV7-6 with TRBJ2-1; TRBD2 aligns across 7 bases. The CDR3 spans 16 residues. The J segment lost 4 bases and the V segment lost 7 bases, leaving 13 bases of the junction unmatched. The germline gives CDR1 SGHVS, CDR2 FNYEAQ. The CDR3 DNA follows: TGTGCCAGCACCAACCCGGGGGGTAGCGCTTACAATGAGCAGTTCTTC. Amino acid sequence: CASTNPGGSAYNEQFF.

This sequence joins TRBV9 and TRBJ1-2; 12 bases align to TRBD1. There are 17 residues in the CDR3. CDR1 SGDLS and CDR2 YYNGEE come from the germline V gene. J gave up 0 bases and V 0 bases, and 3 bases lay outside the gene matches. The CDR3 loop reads CASSVEGQGATNYGYTF. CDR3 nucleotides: TGTGCCAGCAGCGTAGAGGGACAGGGGGCGACTAACTATGGCTACACCTTC.